This TCR beta chain emerged from a study of blood T cell repertoires in COVID-19. Germline V CDR1 and CDR2: SGHAT, FQNNGV. Trimming took 5 bases from V and 11 from J; bases not matched to a gene: 5. The CDR3 is made up of 12 amino acids. Produced via immunoSEQ multiplex PCR; TCRdb's table is partial and in-frame only. This sample has under 300,000 clones, with about 86% found just once. Sequenced input: PBMCs or T cells enriched from blood (not recorded which). The chain recombines TRBV11-2 with TRBJ1-1; the match to TRBD1 covers 10 bases. This clonotype originated in a man in his fifties or sixties who had recovered from COVID-19. The CDR3: CASSPTGGIAFF. CDR3 bases: TGTGCCAGCAGCCCGACAGGGGGCATTGCTTTCTTT. Filled out from reference TRBV11-2 and TRBJ1-1, the complete variable domain reads EAGVAQSPRYKIIEKRQSVAFWCNPISGHATLYWYQQILGQGPKLLIQFQNNGVVDDSQLPKDRFSAERLKGVDSTLKIQPAKLEDSAVYLCASSPTGGIAFFGQGTRLTVV.